These 25 T cell receptor beta chains were all obtained from the same sample, sequenced in a study of molecular identifiers for immune sequencing clone quantification. Each CDR3 protein gets one entry after TCRdb re-called the PCR reads with MiXCR. The data show just under 650,000 distinct CDR3 sequences, 15% to 20% seen once. The specimen sequenced was naive CD8+ T cells from blood, with Jurkat cell RNA spiked in. Subset in this sample: FACS-sorted CD8+CD4-CCR7+CD45RA+ naive T cells. Every receptor here comes from a human donor in good health. Some libraries in this study had Jurkat cell RNA spiked in.

The V and J genes are TRBV7-8 and TRBJ2-7; TRBD1 is a possible D gene (6 bases). Trimming took 2 bases from V and 3 from J, leaving 8 bases between them. The CDR3 loop spans 13 amino acids. Germline-derived CDR1 and CDR2 are SGHVS and FQNEAQ. This chain's CDR3 is CASSLHRDYEQYF. DNA of the CDR3: TGTGCCAGCAGCTTACACAGGGACTACGAGCAGTACTTC.

The sample holds many counts of this clonotype. This chain connects TRBV7-9 to TRBJ1-1, with D maybe TRBD1 (6 bases). The CDR3 runs 11 residues. The germline V gene encodes CDR1 SEHNR and CDR2 FQNEAQ (reference sequence). Trimming pared 5 bases from V and 8 bases from J, leaving 9 bases between. The CDR3 reads CASSMGGEAFF. The CDR3 DNA follows: TGTGCCAGCAGCATGGGGGGCGAAGCTTTCTTT.

This clonotype appeared many times. This chain links TRBV7-9 with TRBJ1-4; D is possibly TRBD1 (6 bases). The germline V gene has CDR1 SEHNR and CDR2 FQNEAQ (reference sequence). Trimming shortened V by 4 bases and J by 0 bases, and 15 bases separated the two germline ends. The CDR3 has 17 residues. The CDR3 is CASSSNQQGATNEKLFF. Here the CDR3 DNA reads TGTGCCAGCAGCTCAAACCAACAGGGTGCAACTAATGAAAAACTGTTTTTT.

This clonotype has at least ten counts. One end of the junction does not line up with germline, which may come from a read error. The genes are TRBV29-1 and TRBJ2-3; TRBD2 matches at 12 bases. Germline assignment: CDR1 SQVTM and CDR2 ANQGSEA. The CDR3 has 19 residues. The CDR3 DNA reads as TGCAGCGTCGAAGGACTAGCGGGATACGGGGGTGTGCGGACAGATACGCAGTATTTT. Residues: CSVEGLAGYGGVRTDTQYF.

Many counts were recorded for this clonotype. The genes are TRBV29-1 and TRBJ1-1, with D possibly matching TRBD1 (6 bases). Trimming took off 7 bases at V and 3 bases at J, with 9 bases between the two ends. From germline, CDR1 is SQVTM and CDR2 ANQGSEA. This CDR3 region has 11 residues. The CDR3 reads CSADRYTEAFF. Written as DNA, the CDR3 is TGCAGCGCAGACAGGTACACTGAAGCTTTCTTT.

Turning to this clonotype: This may be a read error: a much more frequent sequence differs by one nucleotide. The chain employs TRBV6-5 and TRBJ2-3; D unclear. Deletions cut 6 bases from V and 0 bases from J, with 10 bases between. The germline V gene encodes CDR1 MNHEY and CDR2 SVGAGI. This CDR3 spans 14 amino acids. CDR3 bases: TGTGCCAGCAGATATGACGGCAGCACAGATACGCAGTATTTT. It encodes CASRYDGSTDTQYF.

This clonotype has a handful of counts. The chain has TRBV11-2 and TRBJ1-2; 7 positions agree with TRBD1. Per germline, CDR1 SGHAT and CDR2 FQNNGV. The CDR3 is 15 residues long. J was trimmed by 0 bases and V by 4 bases; bases with no gene match: 5. The CDR3 loop is CASSSDRTANYGYTF. The CDR3 bases are TGTGCCAGCAGCTCGGACAGGACAGCTAACTATGGCTACACCTTC.

This clonotype was seen many times. The chain has TRBV4-1 and TRBJ2-7, with unresolved D. Germline assignment: CDR1 MGHRA and CDR2 YSYEKL. This CDR3 is built from 15 residues. Trimming removed 0 bases at V and 2 bases at J, with 11 bases between. CDR3 DNA sequence: TGCGCCAGCAGCCAAGAGGCCCGCGAAACCTACGAGCAGTACTTC. Translation: CASSQEARETYEQYF.

This clonotype was found many times. The chain joins TRBV7-2 to TRBJ2-1; TRBD2 agrees at 7 bases. With 3 bases clipped from V and 10 bases from J, the junction kept 0 bases outside the gene matches. The CDR3 totals 11 residues. Germline V gene lookup returns CDR1 SGHTA and CDR2 FQGNSA. The CDR3 reads CASSFSGEQFF. Written as DNA, the CDR3 is TGTGCCAGCAGCTTTAGCGGGGAGCAGTTCTTC.

This clonotype was picked up many times. This chain uses TRBV30 with TRBJ1-4; D ambiguous. This CDR3 is built from 11 residues. Looked up from germline, CDR1 is GTSNPN and CDR2 is SVGIG (reference sequence). V was cut by 5 bases and J by 7 bases, with 8 bases left in between. CDR3 coding DNA: TGTGCCTGGGGGCAGAGTGAAAAACTGTTTTTT. Translated, it gives CAWGQSEKLFF.

In regard to this clonotype: A read error may explain this, as a much larger clone is one base away. The CDR3 carries no conserved terminal phenylalanine or tryptophan, so it likely arises from a read error. The chain combines TRBV9 with TRBJ2-3; D may correspond to TRBD1 or TRBD2 (5 bases each). Germline V gene sequence: CDR1 SGDLS, CDR2 YYNGEE. V shed 4 bases and J shed 3 bases, with 15 bases lying between them. This CDR3 is 15 amino acids long. CDR3 residues: CASSPQDGGTDTQYL. CDR3 coding DNA: TGTGCCAGCAGCCCCCAAGATGGGGGTACAGATACGCAGTATCTT.

At least ten counts were recorded for this clonotype. The gene calls are TRBV2 and TRBJ1-1; 11 bases match TRBD1. CDR3 size: 14 residues. Germline lookup yields CDR1 SNHLY and CDR2 FYNNEI. Trimming took 9 bases from V and 4 from J; bases not matched to a gene: 7. CDR3 sequence: CARESGTGGTEAFF. CDR3 in DNA: TGTGCCAGGGAGTCCGGGACAGGGGGCACTGAAGCTTTCTTT.

This clonotype was detected only a few times. The chain carries TRBV6-5 and TRBJ2-7, with 10 bases fitting TRBD2. The V segment lost 5 bases and the J segment 3 bases; nucleotides outside the gene matches: 7. The germline V gene encodes CDR1 MNHEY and CDR2 SVGAGI. This CDR3 is built from 15 residues. In DNA form, the CDR3 reads TGTGCCAGCAGTACCAAGCGGGAGGGGATCTACGAGCAGTACTTC. This codes for CASSTKREGIYEQYF.

This clonotype was picked up a small number of times. The rearrangement links TRBV7-3 to TRBJ2-1; D is unresolved. Germline V CDR1 and CDR2: SGHTA, FQGTGA. This CDR3 contains 14 residues. Trimming removed 1 base at V and 5 bases at J, with 9 bases between. In nucleotides, the CDR3 is TGTGCCAGCAGCTTAATCGCAGGAAACAATGAGCAGTTCTTC. Residues: CASSLIAGNNEQFF. Full variable domain (outside the CDR3, taken from reference TRBV7-3 and TRBJ2-1): GAGVSQTPSNKVTEKGKYVELRCDPISGHTALYWYRQSLGQGPEFLIYFQGTGAADDSGLPNDRFFAVRPEGSVSTLKIQRTERGDSAVYLCASSLIAGNNEQFFGPGTRLTVL.

This clonotype was detected many times. J is TRBJ1-1 and V is TRBV10-2; D uncertain. The CDR3 runs 12 residues. V was clipped by 0 bases and J by 9 bases, with 8 bases between them. Looked up from germline, CDR1 is WSHSY and CDR2 is SAAADI. The CDR3 coding sequence is TGCGCCAGCAGTGAGTCGGCGACACAAGCTTTCTTT. Translation gives CASSESATQAFF.

This clonotype was picked up many times. The chain has TRBV5-4 and TRBJ2-3; no definite D call. V gave up 5 bases and J gave up 6 bases, with 16 bases separating them. This CDR3 is 14 amino acids long. Germline V gene data show CDR1 as SGHNT and CDR2 as YYREEE (reference sequence). Here the CDR3 reads CASSLTDRVDTQYF. The CDR3 nucleotides read TGTGCCAGCAGTCTTACAGATCGGGTCGATACGCAGTATTTT. The variable domain in full, completed from reference TRBV5-4 and TRBJ2-3, reads ETGVTQSPTHLIKTRGQQVTLRCSSQSGHNTVSWYQQALGQGPQFIFQYYREEENGRGNFPPRFSGLQFPNYSSELNVNALELDDSALYLCASSLTDRVDTQYFGPGTRLTVL.

This chain links TRBV2 with TRBJ2-3; D gene uncertain. Trimming removed 2 bases from V and 2 bases from J, with 11 bases in between. The CDR3 is made up of 15 amino acids. Looked up from germline, CDR1 is SNHLY and CDR2 is FYNNEI. This CDR3 reads CASSEYVYDTDTQYF. CDR3 in DNA: TGTGCCAGCAGTGAATATGTTTACGACACAGATACGCAGTATTTT.

This clonotype has at least ten counts. The V and J genes are TRBV4-3 and TRBJ1-5; no clear D. The V gene lost 4 bases and the J gene lost 0 bases, with 10 bases spanning the gap. This CDR3 contains 15 residues. Germline loops: CDR1 LGHNA, CDR2 YSLEER. The CDR3 DNA sequence: TGCGCCAGCAGCCCACGGGCCCATAGCAATCAGCCCCAGCATTTT. It translates to CASSPRAHSNQPQHF.

Remarks on this clonotype: Germline is not matched at one junction end, which may reflect a read error. The chain combines TRBV4-1 with TRBJ2-2; D perhaps matches TRBD2 (5 bases). The V gene's germline CDR1 is MGHRA and CDR2 YSYEKL. This CDR3 spans 14 amino acids. The CDR3 DNA follows: TGCGCCAGCAGGACTTTGGATGGGGTCGGGGTGCTGTTTTTT. Its translation is CASRTLDGVGVLFF.

Comments on this clonotype: A much more abundant neighbour one base away suggests this may be a read error. The chain combines TRBV9 with TRBJ2-1; tentatively, D is TRBD2 (6 bases). The CDR3 loop spans 15 amino acids. The germline V gene encodes CDR1 SGDLS and CDR2 YYNGEE. Trimming took off 3 bases at V and 8 bases at J, with 18 bases between the two ends. DNA for the CDR3: TGTGCCAGCAGCGCCGGGCCCTCTAGCGACGATGAGCAGTTCTTC. Translation: CASSAGPSSDDEQFF.

This clonotype was observed many times. The chain employs TRBV11-2 and TRBJ1-4; D unclear. This CDR3 comprises 16 residues. Germline-derived CDR1 and CDR2 are SGHAT and FQNNGV. With 4 bases removed from V and 3 bases from J, the gap between germline ends came to 15 bases. The CDR3 protein is CASSSFMGFSNEKLFF. For the CDR3, the DNA is TGTGCCAGCAGCTCCTTTATGGGTTTTTCTAATGAAAAACTGTTTTTT.

This clonotype was picked up one time. The V and J genes are TRBV6-2 or TRBV6-3 and TRBJ2-7, with no clear D. V lost 8 bases and J lost 1, with 9 bases in between. Germline CDR1 reads MNHEY; CDR2 reads SVGEGT. The CDR3 is made up of 12 amino acids. This CDR3 is CASGPESYEQYF. CDR3 bases: TGTGCCAGCGGTCCTGAGTCCTACGAGCAGTACTTC.

For this clonotype: This may arise from a read error, as a much more abundant clone is one base away. The chain carries TRBV19 and TRBJ2-4; D not resolved. The V end lost 5 bases, the J end lost 7 bases, and 18 bases lay between the germline ends. Looked up from germline, CDR1 is LNHDA and CDR2 is SQIVND (reference sequence). CDR3 length: 15 amino acids. The CDR3 here is CASSGIFGDNNIQYF. The CDR3 bases are TGTGCCAGTAGTGGCATCTTCGGAGATAATAACATTCAGTACTTC.

Concerning this clonotype itself: As the CDR3 is not closed by the conserved phenylalanine or tryptophan, this likely results from a read error. The chain has TRBV6-5 and TRBJ1-2; no definite D call. V was pared by 0 bases and J by 8 bases, with 10 bases between. This CDR3 has 13 amino acids. CDR1 is MNHEY and CDR2 is SVGAGI in the germline V gene. The CDR3 loop reads CASSYSVQRGYTL. The CDR3 region has the DNA TGTGCCAGCAGTTACTCGGTCCAGCGAGGCTACACCCTC.

This clonotype was counted between two and nine times. The genes are TRBV9 and TRBJ2-3; the D gene could be TRBD1 or TRBD2 (5 bases each). This CDR3 region has 15 residues. V gave up 3 bases and J gave up 0 bases, with 11 bases separating them. The germline CDR1 and CDR2 sequences are SGDLS and YYNGEE. CDR3 sequence: CASSEGRASTDTQYF. DNA for the CDR3: TGTGCCAGCAGCGAGGGACGGGCTAGCACAGATACGCAGTATTTT. The full variable domain, its missing parts supplied by reference TRBV9 and TRBJ2-3, is DSGVTQTPKHLITATGQRVTLRCSPRSGDLSVYWYQQSLDQGLQFLIQYYNGEERAKGNILERFSAQQFPDLHSELNLSSLELGDSALYFCASSEGRASTDTQYFGPGTRLTVL.